This entry is about one TCR beta chain. Authors' analysis steps: The assay estimated nucleated cells by amplifying reference gene primers. Some clones are missing from TCRdb's copy, which holds only in-frame ones; the method was immunoSEQ multiplex PCR. V and J calls and clone size come straight from that table; D and trimming were deduced from the DNA. The table records around 150,000 clones, roughly 87% of them present only once. The data were taken from a study of blood T cell repertoires in COVID-19. Study summary: Samples came from the United States, Italy and Spain, spanning acute and convalescent COVID-19. T cells, B-cell-depleted T cells, or PBMCs provided the cDNA or gDNA that served as material.

The germline V gene encodes CDR1 MGHRA and CDR2 YSYEKL. Unmatched junction bases numbered 6, after V lost 3 bases and J lost 7 bases. The CDR3 contains 15 residues. The source material was peripheral blood. V usage is TRBV4-1 and J usage is TRBJ2-2; 9 nucleotides align to TRBD2. The sequence derives from a woman aged 55-70 years with active or convalescent COVID-19. The CDR3 DNA is TGCGCCAGCAGCCACGGCGGGGGGGCAGGCGGGGAGCTGTTTTTT. Translating gives CASSHGGGAGGELFF.